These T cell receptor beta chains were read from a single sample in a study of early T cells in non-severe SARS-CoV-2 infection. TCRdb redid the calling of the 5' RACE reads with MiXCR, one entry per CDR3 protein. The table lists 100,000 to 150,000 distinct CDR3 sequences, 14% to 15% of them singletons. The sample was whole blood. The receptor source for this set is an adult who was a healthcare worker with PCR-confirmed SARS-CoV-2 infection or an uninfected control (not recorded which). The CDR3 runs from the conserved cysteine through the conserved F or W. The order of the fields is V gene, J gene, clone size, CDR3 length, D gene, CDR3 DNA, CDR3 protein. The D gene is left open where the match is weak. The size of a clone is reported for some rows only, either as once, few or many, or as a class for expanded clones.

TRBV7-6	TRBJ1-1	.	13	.	TGTGCCAGCAGCCGCTCGCGGGACACTGAAGCTTTCTTT	CASSRSRDTEAFF
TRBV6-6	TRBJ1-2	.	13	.	TGTGCCAGCAGCTCCACACAGAACTATGGCTACACCTTC	CASSSTQNYGYTF
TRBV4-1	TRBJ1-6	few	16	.	TGCGCCAGCAGGCGCCTAGGACAAACAGAGAATTCACCCCTCCACTTT	CASRRLGQTENSPLHF
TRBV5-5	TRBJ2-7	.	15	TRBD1	TGTGCCAGCAGCTTATCCGGGACAGGGGTTTACGAGCAGTACTTC	CASSLSGTGVYEQYF
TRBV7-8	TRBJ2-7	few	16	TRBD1	TGTGCCAGCAGTTTACCCGGGACAGGGGGTTCCTACGAGCAGTACTTC	CASSLPGTGGSYEQYF
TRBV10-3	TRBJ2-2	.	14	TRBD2	TGTGCCATCAGTGCGGGAGGGGGCACCGGGGAGCTGTTTTTT	CAISAGGGTGELFF
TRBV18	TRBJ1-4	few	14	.	TGTGCCAGCTCACCACTGAAAGGGAATGAAAAACTGTTTTTT	CASSPLKGNEKLFF
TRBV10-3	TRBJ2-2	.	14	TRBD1	TGTGCCATCTCAGGGGGCACGAACACCGGGGAGCTGTTTTTT	CAISGGTNTGELFF
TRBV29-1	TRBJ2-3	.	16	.	TGCAGCGTTGAAGAGGGGAGCTATATAGGAACAGATACGCAGTATTTT	CSVEEGSYIGTDTQYF
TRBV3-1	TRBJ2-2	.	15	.	TGTGCCAGCAGCCAACGCAAGGGCGACACCGGGGAGCTGTTTTTT	CASSQRKGDTGELFF
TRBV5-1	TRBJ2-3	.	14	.	TGCGCCAGCAGCGAACCGGGACAAGCAGATACGCAGTATTTT	CASSEPGQADTQYF
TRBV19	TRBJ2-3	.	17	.	TGTGCCAGTAGTAGGCGAGAACGGGGGTCCCATATAGATACGCAGTATTTT	CASSRRERGSHIDTQYF
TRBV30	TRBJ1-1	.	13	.	TGTGCCTGGAGTGTACAGACGAACACTGAAGCTTTCTTT	CAWSVQTNTEAFF
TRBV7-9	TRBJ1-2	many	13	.	TGTGCCAGAAGCTTACCCGGGGTCTATGGCTACACCTTC	CARSLPGVYGYTF
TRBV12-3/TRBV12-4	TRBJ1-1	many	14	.	TGTGCCAGCAGCTCCACCGGGGAAAAACATCAAGCTTTCTTT	CASSSTGEKHQAFF
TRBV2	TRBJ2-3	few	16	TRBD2	TGTGCCAGCAGTGGACCAGCGGGGGCCTACACAGATACGCAGTATTTT	CASSGPAGAYTDTQYF
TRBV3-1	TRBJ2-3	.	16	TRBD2	TGTGCCAGCAGCCCCGGACTAGCGGGGGTATCAGATACGCAGTATTTT	CASSPGLAGVSDTQYF
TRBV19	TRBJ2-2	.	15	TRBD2	TGTGCCAGTACACTAGCGGGTACGAACACCGGGGAGCTGTTTTTT	CASTLAGTNTGELFF
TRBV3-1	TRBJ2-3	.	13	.	TGTGCCAGCAGCCAACGGGAAACAGATACGCAGTATTTT	CASSQRETDTQYF
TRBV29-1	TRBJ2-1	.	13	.	TGCAGCGTCCACGTGGTAGCAGTTGGTGAGCAGTTCTTC	CSVHVVAVGEQFF
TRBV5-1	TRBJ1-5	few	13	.	TGCGCCAGCAGCGAAGGGCCAAATCAGCCCCAGCATTTT	CASSEGPNQPQHF
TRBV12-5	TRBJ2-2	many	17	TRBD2	TGTGCTAGTGCCCCGCTGGGGGGGTTCACTCACGGCGGGGAGCTGTTTTTT	CASAPLGGFTHGGELFF
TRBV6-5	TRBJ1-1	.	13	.	TGTGCCAGCAGGGAGGCGCCCAGCACTGAAGCTTTCTTT	CASREAPSTEAFF
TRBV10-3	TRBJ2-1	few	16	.	TGTGCCATCAGCGATGATGAGGGGGGGCCCTACAATGAGCAGTTCTTC	CAISDDEGGPYNEQFF
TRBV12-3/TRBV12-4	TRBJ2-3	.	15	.	TGTGCCAGCAGCATCTCCGGGGCTAGCACAGATACGCAGTATTTT	CASSISGASTDTQYF
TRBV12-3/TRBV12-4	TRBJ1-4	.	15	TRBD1	TGTGCCAGCAGTTCCCCGACAGGGCCCCTAGAAAAACTGTTTTTT	CASSSPTGPLEKLFF
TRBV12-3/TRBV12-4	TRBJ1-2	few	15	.	TGTGCCAGCAGTTGGGGCCTTTGGCCCAACTATGGCTACACCTTC	CASSWGLWPNYGYTF
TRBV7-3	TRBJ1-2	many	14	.	TGTGCCAGCAGCTTAGGGGGACCGAGCTATGGCTACACCTTC	CASSLGGPSYGYTF
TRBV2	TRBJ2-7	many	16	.	TGTGCCAGCAGTGAAGAGAGGGGGATAAGCTCCTACGAGCAGTACTTC	CASSEERGISSYEQYF
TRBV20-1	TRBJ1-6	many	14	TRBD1	TGCAGTGCTACGGCAGGGGACAGGCTGTCACCCCTCCACTTT	CSATAGDRLSPLHF
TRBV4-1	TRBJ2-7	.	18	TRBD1	TGCGCCAGCAGCCAAAGGTCGGCTTCGGGGACAGACTCCTACGAGCAGTACTTC	CASSQRSASGTDSYEQYF
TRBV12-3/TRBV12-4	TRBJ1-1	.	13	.	TGTGCCAGCAGTCCCTCGTCGAACACTGAAGCTTTCTTT	CASSPSSNTEAFF
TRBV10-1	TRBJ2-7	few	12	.	TGCGCCAGCAGTGAGTCCAGAGACCTAATGTACTTC	CASSESRDLMYF
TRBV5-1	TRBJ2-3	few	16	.	TGCGCCAGCAGCGTGGATAGCGGTTCTAGCACAGATACGCAGTATTTT	CASSVDSGSSTDTQYF
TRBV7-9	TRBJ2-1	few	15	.	TGTGCCAGCAGCTTGTGGGAGGATACCCACAATGAGCAGTTCTTC	CASSLWEDTHNEQFF
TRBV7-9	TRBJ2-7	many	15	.	TGTGCCAGCAGCTCCCCCGGTGGCATGACCTACGAGCAGTACTTC	CASSSPGGMTYEQYF
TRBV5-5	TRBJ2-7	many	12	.	TGTGCCAGCAGCCACAGGGTCCACGAGCAGTACTTC	CASSHRVHEQYF
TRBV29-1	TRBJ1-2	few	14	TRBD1	TGCAGCGTACAAACAGGGGCGAGAATATATGGCTACACCTTC	CSVQTGARIYGYTF
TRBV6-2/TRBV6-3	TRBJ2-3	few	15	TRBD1	TGTGCCAGAAGACAGGGCGAAGGGTACACAGATACGCAGTATTTT	CARRQGEGYTDTQYF
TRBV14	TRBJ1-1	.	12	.	TGTGCCAGCAGCCAAATAGGGAAGGGGGCTTTCTTT	CASSQIGKGAFF
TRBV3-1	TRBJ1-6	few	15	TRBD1	TGTGCCAGCCGGGGACAGGGTTTAGAAAATTCACCCCTCCACTTT	CASRGQGLENSPLHF
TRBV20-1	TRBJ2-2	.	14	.	TGCAGTGTCCCCGGGACATCGAACACCTGGGAGCTGTTTTTT	CSVPGTSNTWELFF
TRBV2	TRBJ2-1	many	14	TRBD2	TGTGCCAGCAGTGAGGTACTAGCGGGGGTTGAGCAGTTCTTC	CASSEVLAGVEQFF
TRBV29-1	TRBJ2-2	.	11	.	TGCAGCGTTCACGACACCGGGGAGCTGTTTTTT	CSVHDTGELFF
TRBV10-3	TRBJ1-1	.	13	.	TGTGCCATCACAGGGGTCGGGGACACTGAAGCTTTCTTT	CAITGVGDTEAFF
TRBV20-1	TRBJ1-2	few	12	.	TGCAGTGCTAGGAGGCAGAACTATGGCTACACCTTC	CSARRQNYGYTF
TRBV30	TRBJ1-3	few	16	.	TGTGCCTGGAGTGGCCCCCCGGCAGGGACAGGAAACACCATATATTTT	CAWSGPPAGTGNTIYF
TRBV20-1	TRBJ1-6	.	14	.	TGCAGTGCTAGAGATGGCAGTTATAATTCACCCCTCCACTTT	CSARDGSYNSPLHF
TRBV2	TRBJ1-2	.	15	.	TGTGCCAGCAGTGAAGGAGGGGCGACCAACTATGGCTACACCTTC	CASSEGGATNYGYTF
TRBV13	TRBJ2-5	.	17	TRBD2	TGTGCCAGCAGCCTACGACTAGCGGGGGCGACCCAAGAGACCCAGTACTTC	CASSLRLAGATQETQYF
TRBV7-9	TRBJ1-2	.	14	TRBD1	TGTGCCAGCTACAGGGGATCCCTCGACCATGGCTACACCTTC	CASYRGSLDHGYTF
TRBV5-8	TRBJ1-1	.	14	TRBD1	TGTGCCAGCAGCTTGGTCAACAGGGGGGCTGAAGCTTTCTTT	CASSLVNRGAEAFF
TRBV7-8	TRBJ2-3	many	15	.	TGTGCCAGCAGCTTTTCTTCGGTTAGCACAGATACGCAGTATTTT	CASSFSSVSTDTQYF
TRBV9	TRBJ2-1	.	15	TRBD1	TGTGCCAGCAGCGTATGGGGCAGGGGGCCGGATGAGCAGTTCTTC	CASSVWGRGPDEQFF
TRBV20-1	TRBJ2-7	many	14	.	TGCAGTGCCTCCCCGGTCCTCACGGGCTACGAGCAGTACTTC	CSASPVLTGYEQYF
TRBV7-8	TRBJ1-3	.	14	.	TGTGCCAGCAGCTTAGCGCCGGCTCGTGGCACCATATATTTT	CASSLAPARGTIYF
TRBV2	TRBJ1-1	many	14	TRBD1	TGTGCCAGCAGCCCTGACAGGGCGAGGACTGAAGCTTTCTTT	CASSPDRARTEAFF